One and the same sample provided the 8 T cell receptor beta chains below, sequenced in a study of cytomegalovirus exposure and HLA in healthy donors. The PCR contained 60 Vbeta and 13 Jbeta primers. Measured with immunoSEQ multiplex PCR; TCRdb has only the in-frame clones, and not every one. Of 60,000 to 70,000 clones listed, around 80% are singletons. Sequencing used PBMCs. All receptors come from a middle-aged man in good health and CMV-seronegative.

This clone was detected only once. The chain links TRBV29-1 to TRBJ2-1; 9 bases are shared with TRBD2. In germline, CDR1 is SQVTM, CDR2 ANQGSEA. Trimming took 6 bases from V and 1 from J; bases not matched to a gene: 7. CDR3 length: 15 amino acids. CDR3 coding DNA: TGCAGCGTGAGAGGGCTAGCGGGATCCTACAATGAGCAGTTCTTC. Translation: CSVRGLAGSYNEQFF.

The rearrangement links TRBV10-2 to TRBJ1-1, with 8 bases identical to TRBD1. The CDR3 loop spans 13 amino acids. Germline CDR1 and CDR2: WSHSY and SAAADI. J lost 5 bases, V lost 11 bases, and 10 bases had no gene match. This CDR3 reads CAGIQGARTEAFF. The CDR3 DNA reads TGCGCCGGCATTCAGGGGGCGCGAACTGAAGCTTTCTTT.

The rearrangement uses TRBV5-4 and TRBJ2-3; TRBD2 aligns across 8 bases. Germline lookup yields CDR1 SGHNT and CDR2 YYREEE (reference sequence). J was trimmed by 2 bases and V by 1 base; bases with no gene match: 3. This CDR3 is built from 15 residues. CDR3 loop: CASSLKLADTDTQYF. CDR3 DNA: TGTGCCAGCAGCTTGAAACTAGCGGACACAGATACGCAGTATTTT.

The gene calls are TRBV7-9 and TRBJ2-7; 8 nucleotides line up with TRBD2. This CDR3 comprises 14 residues. The germline V gene encodes CDR1 SEHNR and CDR2 FQNEAQ (reference sequence). Trimming removed 5 bases from V and 0 bases from J; junction bases left unmatched: 3. CDR3 DNA sequence: TGTGCCAGCAGCCTACTAGCGGACTCCTACGAGCAGTACTTC. Translated, it gives CASSLLADSYEQYF.

This sequence joins TRBV19 and TRBJ1-5; 9 positions match TRBD1. The CDR3 loop spans 15 amino acids. With V trimmed by 3 bases and J by 5 bases, 5 bases remained unmatched. CDR1 is LNHDA and CDR2 is SQIVND in the germline V gene (reference sequence). CDR3 DNA: TGTGCCAGTAGTATGGACAGGGGCGCTTATCAGCCCCAGCATTTT. Translating gives CASSMDRGAYQPQHF.

This clone has just a few counts. The rearrangement links TRBV5-4 to TRBJ2-6, with D tentatively TRBD1 (6 bases). Germline CDR1 is SGHNT and CDR2 is YYREEE (reference sequence). Trimming shortened V by 4 bases and J by 4 bases, and 9 bases separated the two germline ends. The CDR3 consists of 14 residues. The CDR3 DNA follows: TGTGCCAGCAGCACGAGGGGGGGGGCCAACGTCCTGACTTTC. Translated, it gives CASSTRGGANVLTF.

The V call is TRBV18, the J call TRBJ1-2, with 12 nucleotides matching TRBD1. The CDR3 has 17 amino acids. The V segment lost 3 bases and the J segment 4 bases; nucleotides outside the gene matches: 9. The germline V gene encodes CDR1 KGHSH and CDR2 LQKENI. The CDR3 loop is CASSPVTGQGAGYGYTF. CDR3 DNA sequence: TGTGCCAGCTCACCGGTAACGGGACAGGGGGCCGGCTATGGCTACACCTTC.

This chain joins TRBV5-4 and TRBJ2-3; 8 positions match TRBD1. With 0 bases clipped from V and 6 bases from J, the junction kept 0 bases outside the gene matches. The CDR3 is made up of 13 amino acids. The V gene's germline CDR1 is SGHNT and CDR2 YYREEE (reference sequence). CDR3 protein: CASSLGDRDTQYF. The CDR3 DNA reads TGTGCCAGCAGCTTGGGGGACAGGGATACGCAGTATTTT.